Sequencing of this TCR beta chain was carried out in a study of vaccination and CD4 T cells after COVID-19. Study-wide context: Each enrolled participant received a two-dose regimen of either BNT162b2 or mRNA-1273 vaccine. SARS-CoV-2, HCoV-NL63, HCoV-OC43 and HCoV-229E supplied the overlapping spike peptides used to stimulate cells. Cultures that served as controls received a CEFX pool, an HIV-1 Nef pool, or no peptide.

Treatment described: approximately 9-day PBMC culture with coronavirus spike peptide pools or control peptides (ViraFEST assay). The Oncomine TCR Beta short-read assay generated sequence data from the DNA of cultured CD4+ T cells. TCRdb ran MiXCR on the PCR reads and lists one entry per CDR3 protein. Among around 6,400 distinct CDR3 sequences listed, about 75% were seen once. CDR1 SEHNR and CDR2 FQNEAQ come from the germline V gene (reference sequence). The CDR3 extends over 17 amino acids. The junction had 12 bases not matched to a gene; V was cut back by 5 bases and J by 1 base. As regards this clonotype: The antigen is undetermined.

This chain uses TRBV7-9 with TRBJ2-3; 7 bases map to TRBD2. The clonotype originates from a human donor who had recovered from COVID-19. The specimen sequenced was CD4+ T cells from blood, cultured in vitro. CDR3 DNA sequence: TGTGCCAGCAGCCCCTTTCGCCCTGCGGGGGGCACAGATACGCAGTATTTT. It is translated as CASSPFRPAGGTDTQYF.